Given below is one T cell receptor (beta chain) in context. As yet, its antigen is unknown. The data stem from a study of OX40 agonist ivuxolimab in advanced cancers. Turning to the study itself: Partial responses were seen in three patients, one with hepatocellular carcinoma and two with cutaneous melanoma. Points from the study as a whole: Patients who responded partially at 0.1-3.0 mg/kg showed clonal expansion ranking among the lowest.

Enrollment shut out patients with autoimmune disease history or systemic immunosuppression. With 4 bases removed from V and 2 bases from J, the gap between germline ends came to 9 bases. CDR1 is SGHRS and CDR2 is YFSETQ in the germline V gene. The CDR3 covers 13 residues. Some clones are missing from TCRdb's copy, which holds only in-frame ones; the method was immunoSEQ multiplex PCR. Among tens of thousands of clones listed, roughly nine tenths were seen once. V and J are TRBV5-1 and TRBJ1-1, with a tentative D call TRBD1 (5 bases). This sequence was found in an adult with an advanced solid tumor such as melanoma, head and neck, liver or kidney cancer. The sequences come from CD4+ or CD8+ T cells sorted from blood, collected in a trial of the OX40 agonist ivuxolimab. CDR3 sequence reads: CASSRGDNTEAFF. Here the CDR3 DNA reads TGCGCCAGCAGCAGAGGGGACAACACTGAAGCTTTCTTT.